One sample yielded the 25 T cell receptor beta chains listed below, sequenced in a study of cytomegalovirus exposure and HLA in healthy donors. Vbeta (60) and Jbeta (13) primers were used in the PCR. TCRdb keeps only in-frame clones here, not all; method: immunoSEQ multiplex PCR. The table has around 200,000 clones, around 80% seen once. The sequenced sample consisted of PBMCs. The receptors shown here come from a man aged 50-59 years in good health and CMV-seronegative.

This chain connects TRBV30 to TRBJ2-3; 10 bases agree with TRBD2. The junction had 5 bases not matched to a gene; V was cut back by 2 bases and J by 0 bases. Germline V gene sequence: CDR1 GTSNPN, CDR2 SVGIG (reference sequence). There are 16 residues in the CDR3. CDR3 nucleotides: TGTGCCTGGAGTTCTCCGACTAGCGGGAGCACAGATACGCAGTATTTT. This codes for CAWSSPTSGSTDTQYF.

The chain carries TRBV9 and TRBJ1-3; D might be TRBD1 (6 bases). CDR1 and CDR2 (germline): SGDLS, YYNGEE. CDR3 length: 15 amino acids. Between the trimmed V and J ends, which lost 3 bases and 4 bases, there was a span of 14 bases. The chain's CDR3 is CASSDRGAQGNTIYF. The DNA for the CDR3 is TGTGCCAGCAGCGACCGGGGGGCACAAGGAAACACCATATATTTT. The full variable domain, its missing parts supplied by reference TRBV9 and TRBJ1-3, is DSGVTQTPKHLITATGQRVTLRCSPRSGDLSVYWYQQSLDQGLQFLIQYYNGEERAKGNILERFSAQQFPDLHSELNLSSLELGDSALYFCASSDRGAQGNTIYFGEGSWLTVV.

The chain carries TRBV14 and TRBJ2-7; 7 bases are shared with TRBD1. Germline V gives CDR1 SGHDN, CDR2 FVKESK. The CDR3 runs 16 residues. Losses at the gene ends were 4 bases for V and 0 bases for J; bases not matched to a gene: 9. The chain's CDR3 is CASSPLVDRSSYEQYF. In DNA, the CDR3 is TGTGCCAGCAGCCCGCTGGTGGACAGGAGCTCCTACGAGCAGTACTTC.

The chain has TRBV7-3 and TRBJ2-5; 8 nucleotides match TRBD1. Germline V gives CDR1 SGHTA, CDR2 FQGTGA. The CDR3 runs 15 residues. V shed 4 bases, J shed 2 bases, and the junction held 6 bases outside the gene matches. As DNA, the CDR3 is TGTGCCAGCAGCTCCACAGGGGGAGGACAAGAGACCCAGTACTTC. Amino acids: CASSSTGGGQETQYF.

This clone was seen a handful of times. Within the sample, other DNA sequences also encode this same CDR3. The rearrangement uses TRBV27 and TRBJ2-7; 8 nucleotides align to TRBD1. Per germline, CDR1 MNHEY and CDR2 SMNVEV (reference sequence). CDR3 length: 14 amino acids. V shed 5 bases and J 2 bases; nucleotides not matched to a gene: 5. CDR3 bases: TGTGCCAGCAGTCCCGGACAGGGTCCCTACGAGCAGTACTTC. It specifies CASSPGQGPYEQYF.

In DNA form, the CDR3 reads TGTGCCAGCAGTTACTTTGTTGACAGTCCACTGTTTTTT. This gives the protein CASSYFVDSPLFF. The chain joins TRBV6-5 to TRBJ1-4; a possible D gene is TRBD1 (5 bases). This CDR3 contains 13 residues. V gave up 1 base and J gave up 13 bases, with 13 bases separating them. Germline V lookup: CDR1 MNHEY, CDR2 SVGAGI.

The chain joins TRBV30 to TRBJ1-5, with 9 bases aligning to TRBD1. J gave up 2 bases and V 2 bases, and 1 base lay outside the gene matches. CDR3 length: 14 amino acids. The germline V gene encodes CDR1 GTSNPN and CDR2 SVGIG (reference sequence). The CDR3 DNA sequence: TGTGCCTGGAGTTACAGGGGGCGCAATCAGCCCCAGCATTTT. It is translated as CAWSYRGRNQPQHF.

This rearrangement joins TRBV11-2 to TRBJ1-3; possibly TRBD1 for D (5 bases). The CDR3 has 14 amino acids. V lost 5 bases and J lost 3, with 11 bases in between. Germline assignment: CDR1 SGHAT and CDR2 FQNNGV. DNA for the CDR3: TGTGCCAGCAGCACACGGGACTTTGGAAACACCATATATTTT. Encoded protein: CASSTRDFGNTIYF.

This clone was picked up one time. The V and J genes are TRBV28 and TRBJ1-4; no reliable D call. Germline V CDR1 and CDR2: MDHEN, SYDVKM. The V gene lost 2 bases and the J gene lost 2 bases, with 6 bases spanning the gap. The CDR3 covers 14 residues. Here the CDR3 reads CASSLPKTNEKLFF. For the CDR3, the DNA is TGTGCCAGCAGTTTACCTAAGACTAATGAAAAACTGTTTTTT.

V usage is TRBV7-8 and J usage is TRBJ1-4; D is possibly TRBD1 (5 bases). The CDR3 totals 16 residues. CDR1 SGHVS and CDR2 FQNEAQ come from the germline V gene. Trimming stripped 0 bases from V and 7 bases from J, with 15 bases between. Here the CDR3 reads CASSLAVNFGGEKLFF. The DNA for the CDR3 is TGTGCCAGCAGCTTAGCGGTAAACTTCGGGGGTGAAAAACTGTTTTTT.

This sequence joins TRBV7-3 and TRBJ2-1, with TRBD2 identical over 7 bases. The CDR3 is 16 residues long. The germline V gene encodes CDR1 SGHTA and CDR2 FQGTGA. V was pared by 5 bases and J by 3 bases, with 10 bases of the junction left unmatched. The CDR3 DNA reads TGTGCCAGCAGCCCCCGGTTGAGCGGGAACTACAATGAGCAGTTCTTC. The encoded protein is CASSPRLSGNYNEQFF.

The V and J genes are TRBV5-1 and TRBJ2-2, with 10 nucleotides matching TRBD2. Looked up from germline, CDR1 is SGHRS and CDR2 is YFSETQ. Unmatched junction bases numbered 8, after V lost 3 bases and J lost 6 bases. The CDR3 loop spans 16 amino acids. The CDR3 nucleotides read TGCGCCAGCAGCTGGCCCAGCGGGAGGGCCGCCGGGGAGCTGTTTTTT. As protein: CASSWPSGRAAGELFF.

This chain connects TRBV6-1 to TRBJ2-6; 10 nucleotides agree with TRBD2. Trimming removed 4 bases from V and 0 bases from J; junction bases left unmatched: 3. The CDR3 consists of 17 residues. Per germline, CDR1 MNHNS and CDR2 SASEGT. The CDR3 DNA follows: TGTGCCAGCAGTGTCAGCGGGAGGGCCTCTGGGGCCAACGTCCTGACTTTC. As protein: CASSVSGRASGANVLTF.

This rearrangement joins TRBV15 to TRBJ1-1, with a weak D call TRBD1 (5 bases). Germline CDR1 is LNHNV and CDR2 is YYDKDF (reference sequence). Trimming removed 1 base at V and 4 bases at J, with 10 bases between. The CDR3 has 14 amino acids. The CDR3 here is CATSRVGQGTEAFF. As DNA, the CDR3 is TGTGCCACCAGCAGAGTCGGTCAGGGCACTGAAGCTTTCTTT.

This chain links TRBV6-8 with TRBJ2-7; D not resolved. The CDR3 runs 13 residues. CDR1 MNHGY and CDR2 SAAAGT come from the germline V gene. V was shortened by 6 bases and J by 5 bases, with 14 bases between the two germline ends. CDR3 sequence reads: CASSPRVTNEQYF. The CDR3, as DNA: TGTGCCAGCAGCCCCAGAGTTACTAACGAGCAGTACTTC.

The rearrangement links TRBV4-2 to TRBJ1-1; 10 positions match TRBD1. Losses at the gene ends were 4 bases for V and 6 bases for J; bases not matched to a gene: 8. The germline V gene encodes CDR1 LGHNA and CDR2 YNFKEQ. This CDR3 is 15 amino acids long. The CDR3 loop reads CASSRQGAGFSEAFF. CDR3 in DNA: TGTGCCAGCAGCCGACAGGGGGCGGGTTTTTCTGAAGCTTTCTTT.

The rearrangement uses TRBV2 and TRBJ2-5; D might be TRBD2 (5 bases). V lost 10 bases to trimming and J lost 4 bases, with 16 bases between them. The CDR3 is made up of 13 amino acids. CDR1 is SNHLY, CDR2 FYNNEI, per germline. CDR3: CATRREGRETQYF. CDR3 DNA: TGTGCCACTCGCCGGGAAGGGCGAGAGACCCAGTACTTC.

This clone was observed a single time. The J gene is TRBJ2-5, the V gene TRBV5-1; 12 bases are a match to TRBD2. CDR1 SGHRS and CDR2 YFSETQ come from the germline V gene. The length of the CDR3 is 17 residues. V shed 2 bases and J 5 bases; nucleotides not matched to a gene: 10. The CDR3 loop reads CASSFGLAGGPVETQYF. The CDR3, as DNA: TGCGCCAGCAGCTTTGGTCTAGCGGGAGGGCCAGTGGAGACCCAGTACTTC.

This rearrangement joins TRBV6-6 to TRBJ1-5; 10 bases match TRBD1. The ends lost 8 bases at V and 5 bases at J; junction bases unmatched: 0. Germline CDR1 is MNHNY and CDR2 is SVGAGI (reference sequence). The CDR3 spans 12 residues. CDR3 sequence reads: CASGTGDQPQHF. In DNA form, the CDR3 reads TGTGCCAGCGGGACAGGGGATCAGCCCCAGCATTTT.

This clone was picked up one time. CDR3 in amino acids: CASSRLSGSSYNEQFF. CDR3 coding DNA: TGTGCCAGCAGCCGCCTTAGCGGGAGCTCCTACAATGAGCAGTTCTTC. The V gene is TRBV7-6, the J gene TRBJ2-1; the match to TRBD2 covers 9 bases. The V segment lost 5 bases and the J segment 0 bases; nucleotides outside the gene matches: 5. Germline loops: CDR1 SGHVS, CDR2 FNYEAQ. This CDR3 is built from 16 residues. Variable domain in full (rest from reference TRBV7-6 and TRBJ2-1): GAGVSQSPRYKVTKRGQDVALRCDPISGHVSLYWYRQALGQGPEFLTYFNYEAQQDKSGLPNDRFSAERPEGSISTLTIQRTEQRDSAMYRCASSRLSGSSYNEQFFGPGTRLTVL.

The V and J genes are TRBV27 and TRBJ2-1; the match to TRBD2 covers 11 bases. V dropped 0 bases and J dropped 10; count of bases not matched to a gene: 17. The CDR3 consists of 19 residues. Germline CDR1 MNHEY, CDR2 SMNVEV (reference sequence). CDR3 region: CASSLSTRTSGSQRGEQFF. CDR3 sequence (DNA): TGTGCCAGCAGTTTATCCACCCGTACTAGCGGGAGCCAGAGGGGGGAGCAGTTCTTC.

The V gene is TRBV2, the J gene TRBJ2-7; D gene uncertain. The V end was cut by 8 bases, the J end by 3 bases, with 20 bases between. The germline CDR1 and CDR2 sequences are SNHLY and FYNNEI. This CDR3 is 15 amino acids long. CDR3 region: CASDPSEVRNYEQYF. The CDR3 DNA follows: TGTGCCAGCGATCCGTCAGAGGTCCGGAACTACGAGCAGTACTTC.

The J gene is TRBJ2-1, the V gene TRBV14; TRBD1 is a possible D gene (5 bases). Germline CDR1 SGHDN, CDR2 FVKESK. The CDR3 is 16 residues long. Trimming cost V 4 bases and J 5 bases, with 18 bases left between them. The CDR3 DNA sequence: TGTGCCAGCAGCCCCAGGGTGGGGTACGTAGACAATGAGCAGTTCTTC. It specifies CASSPRVGYVDNEQFF.

This chain connects TRBV19 to TRBJ2-1; 15 bases align to TRBD2. CDR1 and CDR2 (germline): LNHDA, SQIVND (reference sequence). The CDR3 is 15 amino acids. Unmatched junction bases numbered 5, after V lost 1 base and J lost 13 bases. The CDR3 coding sequence is TGTGCCAGTAGTATAGCCGGGACTAGCGGGAGGAGTCAGTTCTTC. Protein sequence: CASSIAGTSGRSQFF.

A single count supports this clone. The CDR3 sequence is CASSGLAGDPTDTQYF. In DNA, the CDR3 is TGTGCCAGCAGTGGGCTAGCGGGAGACCCCACAGATACGCAGTATTTT. The chain uses TRBV6-1 and TRBJ2-3, with 10 bases fitting TRBD2. CDR3 length: 16 amino acids. CDR1 is MNHNS, CDR2 SASEGT, per germline. V was pared by 4 bases and J by 2 bases, with 6 bases of the junction left unmatched.